The source of this T cell receptor (beta chain) is a study of blood T cell repertoires in COVID-19 (dated by TCRdb to 2020 to 2021). Concerning the study at large: The collaborator samples originated in the United States, Italy and Spain and spanned the acute and convalescent phases of COVID-19. The material from the prospective study consisted of cDNA or gDNA derived from T cells, B-cell-depleted T cells, or PBMCs. Subjects who had been exposed to COVID-19, were actively infected with it, or had recovered from it provided the deeply sampled blood TCRbeta repertoires that made up the dataset. A freely available public database, intended as a resource for researchers studying the immune response to SARS-CoV-2, is where the repertoires were released. The samples were drawn from the first 160 participants of the ongoing ImmuneRACE study and from 1,254 subjects provided by 6 global collaborators. A de-identified subject ID, COVID-19 status, age in years and sex were almost always included in the sample metadata. Where available, HLA class I and class II types were obtained from metadata supplied by the sample provider rather than from assay-based typing.

According to the germline V gene, CDR1 reads SNHLY and CDR2 reads FYNNEI. The CDR3 contains 14 residues, cysteine and phenylalanine counted. Solely the CDR3 DNA is kept, with 42 bases framed from the first base. Here V drops 6 bases and J drops 2 bases, and the junction holds 5 bases not matched to any gene. Results and caveats for the whole study, not just this receptor: The amount of clinical and demographic metadata varied by source and participant and was provided uncurated.

TCRbeta CDR3 regions were amplified from genomic DNA using the immunoSEQ Assay, a bias-controlled multiplex PCR. The authors' analysis ran thus. The number of nucleated cells in each sample was estimated from the amplification of reference gene primers within the assay. To quantify the absolute abundance of each unique TCRbeta CDR3 rearrangement, sequence reads were collapsed and filtered. For each sample, productive Simpson clonality was calculated by taking the square root of Simpson's diversity index across productive rearrangements. The clones in this table, taken by TCRdb from immuneACCESS, are in-frame only. Not every clone is retained; where verified, under half of the shortfall comes from an unresolved V gene, and the cause of the rest is unknown. For V, J and clone size, that table is used; D and trimming come from the DNA. This sample lists fewer than 200,000 clones; less than 90% were detected once. The biggest ten clones account for roughly 26% of the sample.

Note on this clone: Its target antigen remains unknown. No qualities accompany the bases; no much larger clone lies one base away.

The collaborating institutions used their own protocols to collect whole blood in K2EDTA tubes. Collaborator samples were shipped for TCRbeta analysis as frozen whole blood, isolated PBMCs, or DNA extracted from either sample type. Input material: peripheral blood. The V and J genes are TRBV2 and TRBJ1-2; TRBD1 agrees with 8 junctional bases. The sequence was collected from a man aged 60 to 75 with acute or convalescent COVID-19. At the DNA level, the sequence is TGTGCCAGCAGGGACAGGGTAAAGAACTATGGCTACACCTTC. Its translation is CASRDRVKNYGYTF.